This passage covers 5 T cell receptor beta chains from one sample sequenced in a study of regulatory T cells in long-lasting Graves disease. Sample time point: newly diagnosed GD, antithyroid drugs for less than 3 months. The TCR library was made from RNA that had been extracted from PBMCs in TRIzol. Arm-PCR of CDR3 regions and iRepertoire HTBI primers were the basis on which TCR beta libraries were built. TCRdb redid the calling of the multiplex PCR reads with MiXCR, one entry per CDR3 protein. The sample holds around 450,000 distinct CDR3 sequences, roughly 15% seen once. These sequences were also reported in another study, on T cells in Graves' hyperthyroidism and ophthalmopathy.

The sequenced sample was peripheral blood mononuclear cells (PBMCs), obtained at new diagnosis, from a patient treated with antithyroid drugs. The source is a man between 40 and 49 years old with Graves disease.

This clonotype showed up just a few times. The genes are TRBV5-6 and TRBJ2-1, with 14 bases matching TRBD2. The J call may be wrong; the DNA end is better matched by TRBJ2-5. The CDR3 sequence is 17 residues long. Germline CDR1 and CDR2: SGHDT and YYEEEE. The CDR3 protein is CASSPRTSGRFQETQYF. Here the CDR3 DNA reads TGTGCCAGCAGCCCGCGGACTAGCGGGAGGTTCCAAGAGACCCAGTACTTC.

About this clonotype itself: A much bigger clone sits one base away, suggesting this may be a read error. CDR3 sequence: CASSQGLAGVDEQFF. DNA for the CDR3: TGTGCCAGCAGCCAGGGACTAGCGGGAGTCGATGAGCAGTTCTTC. The V gene is TRBV3-1, the J gene TRBJ2-1, with 14 positions matching TRBD2. V was clipped by 3 bases and J by 8 bases; unmatched bases: 3. CDR3 length: 15 amino acids. CDR1 is LGHDT and CDR2 is YNNKEL in the germline V gene (reference sequence).

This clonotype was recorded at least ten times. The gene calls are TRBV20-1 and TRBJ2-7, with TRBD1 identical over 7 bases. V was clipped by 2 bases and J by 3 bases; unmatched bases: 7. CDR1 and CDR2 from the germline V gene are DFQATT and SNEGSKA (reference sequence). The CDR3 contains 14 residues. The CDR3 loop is CSARPMDRIYEQYF. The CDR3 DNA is TGCAGTGCTAGACCAATGGACAGGATCTACGAGCAGTACTTC.

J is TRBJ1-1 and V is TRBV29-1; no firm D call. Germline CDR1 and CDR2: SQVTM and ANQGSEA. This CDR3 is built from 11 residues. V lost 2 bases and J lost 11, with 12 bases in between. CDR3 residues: CSVERNQEAFF. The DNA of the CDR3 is TGCAGCGTTGAAAGGAATCAGGAGGCTTTCTTT.

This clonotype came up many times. CDR3 region: CASSEVGLRGPQETQYF. The CDR3 nucleotides are TGTGCCAGCAGTGAGGTCGGGTTGCGGGGTCCGCAAGAGACCCAGTACTTC. This chain joins TRBV6-1 and TRBJ2-5; D is perhaps TRBD2 (6 bases). Germline values: CDR1 MNHNS, CDR2 SASEGT. The V end lost 3 bases, the J end lost 2 bases, and 19 bases lay between the germline ends. The CDR3 is 17 amino acids.